This T cell receptor (beta chain) comes out of a study of identical twins. The study, taken as a whole, reports: Findings came from cross-sectional statistics, without long-term follow-up of donors.

This CDR3 contains 13 residues. V was cut by 2 bases and J by 2 bases, with 9 bases left in between. Germline-derived CDR1 and CDR2 are GTSNPN and SVGIG (reference sequence). This clonotype was seen more than once but under ten times. Antigen: not known. TCRdb reprocessed the 5' RACE reads via MiXCR and lists one record per CDR3 protein. Counted here are approximately 700,000 distinct CDR3 sequences, 6.1% occurring once; the ten biggest clones make up 1.5% to 2%. Sequencing used naive T cells sorted from blood. The chain links TRBV30 to TRBJ1-1; TRBD1 might be the D (6 bases). This TCR derives from a man between 18 and 29 years old in good health. The CDR3 sequence: CAWSRGHNTEAFF. In nucleotides, the CDR3 is TGTGCCTGGAGTCGGGGGCACAACACTGAAGCTTTCTTT.